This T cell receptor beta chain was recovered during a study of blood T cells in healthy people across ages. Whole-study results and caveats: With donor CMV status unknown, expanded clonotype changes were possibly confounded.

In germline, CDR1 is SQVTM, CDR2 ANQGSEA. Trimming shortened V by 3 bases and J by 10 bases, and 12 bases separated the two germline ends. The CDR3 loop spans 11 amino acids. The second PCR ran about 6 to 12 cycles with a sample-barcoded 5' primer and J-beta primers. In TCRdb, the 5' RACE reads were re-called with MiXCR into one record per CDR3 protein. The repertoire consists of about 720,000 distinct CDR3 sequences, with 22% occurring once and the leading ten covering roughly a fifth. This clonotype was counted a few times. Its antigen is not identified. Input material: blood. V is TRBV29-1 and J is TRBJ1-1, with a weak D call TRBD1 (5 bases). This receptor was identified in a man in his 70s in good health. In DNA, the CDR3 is TGCAGCGTTGACAGGGTGAACGGAGCTTTCTTT. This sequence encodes CSVDRVNGAFF.